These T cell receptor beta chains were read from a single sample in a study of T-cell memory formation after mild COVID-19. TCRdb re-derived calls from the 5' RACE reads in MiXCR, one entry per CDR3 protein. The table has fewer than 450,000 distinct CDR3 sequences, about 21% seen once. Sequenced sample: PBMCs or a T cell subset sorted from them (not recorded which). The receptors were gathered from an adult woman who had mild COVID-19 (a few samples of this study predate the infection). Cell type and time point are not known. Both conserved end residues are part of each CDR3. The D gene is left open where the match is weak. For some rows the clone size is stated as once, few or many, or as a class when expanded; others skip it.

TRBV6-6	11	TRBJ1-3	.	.	CASGRGDTIYF	TGTGCCAGCGGTCGGGGAGACACCATATATTTT
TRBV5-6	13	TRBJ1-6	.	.	CASSPGPLGGLHF	TGTGCCAGCAGCCCCGGACCTCTGGGAGGCCTCCACTTT
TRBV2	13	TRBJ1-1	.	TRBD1	CASCRDRNTEAFF	TGTGCCAGCTGTCGGGACAGGAACACTGAAGCTTTCTTT
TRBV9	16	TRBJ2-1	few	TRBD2	CASSPRLAGGRNEQFF	TGTGCCAGCAGCCCTAGACTAGCGGGGGGCAGGAATGAGCAGTTCTTC
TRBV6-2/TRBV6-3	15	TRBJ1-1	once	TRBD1	CASRGWTGENTEAFF	TGTGCCAGCAGGGGTTGGACAGGGGAGAACACTGAAGCTTTCTTT
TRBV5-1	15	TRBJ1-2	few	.	CASRQGQLANYGYTF	TGCGCCAGCAGGCAAGGACAGTTAGCTAACTATGGCTACACCTTC
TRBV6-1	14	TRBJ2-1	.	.	CASTKAVSYNEQFF	TGTGCCAGCACAAAAGCGGTATCCTACAATGAGCAGTTCTTC
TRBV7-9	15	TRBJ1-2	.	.	CASSPRGDPGYGYTF	TGTGCCAGCAGCCCCCGGGGGGATCCGGGCTATGGCTACACCTTC
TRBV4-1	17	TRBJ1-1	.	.	CASSQRIPGDSYTEAFF	TGCGCCAGCAGCCAAAGGATTCCCGGGGATTCCTACACTGAAGCTTTCTTT
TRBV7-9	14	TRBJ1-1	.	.	CASSRRDIAIEAFF	TGTGCCAGCAGCCGCCGGGACATAGCTATTGAAGCTTTCTTT
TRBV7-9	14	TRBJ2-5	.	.	CASSPREERETQYF	TGTGCCAGCAGCCCCCGCGAGGAAAGAGAGACCCAGTACTTC
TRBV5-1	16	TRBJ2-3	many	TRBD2	CASSKGLAGVTDTQYF	TGCGCCAGCAGCAAAGGACTAGCGGGGGTCACAGATACGCAGTATTTT
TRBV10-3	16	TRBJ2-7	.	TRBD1	CAISESIRQGTYEQYF	TGTGCCATCAGTGAGTCTATCAGACAGGGGACCTACGAGCAGTACTTC
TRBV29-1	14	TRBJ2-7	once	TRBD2	CSVKLAGSSYEQYF	TGCAGCGTTAAACTAGCGGGTTCCTCCTACGAGCAGTACTTC